This is a list of T cell receptor beta chains from one sample in a study of T cell changes during pregnancy in multiple sclerosis. Sequencing used immunoSEQ multiplex PCR; TCRdb keeps in-frame clones, though not all of them. Here the sample spans around 50,000 clones, just over 90% being singletons. Sample: CD8+ T cells from peripheral blood mononuclear cells, taken in the second trimester of pregnancy. Receptors were obtained from a female donor with multiple sclerosis, enrolled in a pregnancy study. The CDR3 runs from the conserved cysteine through the conserved F or W. D genes are given only for firm matches. Size is stated for part of the rows, as once, few or many counts, or as a class when the clone is expanded.

cdr3_aa | cdr3_nt | v_call | clone_size | d_call | j_call
CSVDPPDYHNEQFF | TGCAGCGTTGATCCCCCCGACTATCACAATGAGCAGTTCTTC | TRBV29-1 | - | - | TRBJ2-1
CASSSGTSSTGELFF | TGTGCCAGCAGTTCCGGGACTAGTTCTACCGGGGAGCTGTTTTTT | TRBV27 | few | TRBD2 | TRBJ2-2
CASSILHLNYGYTF | TGTGCCAGCAGCATACTTCACCTTAACTATGGCTACACCTTC | TRBV7-2 | - | - | TRBJ1-2
CASRAGGAYEQYF | TGTGCCAGCAGGGCGGGGGGGGCGTACGAGCAGTACTTC | TRBV27 | - | TRBD2 | TRBJ2-7
CASGGLGNTIYF | TGTGCCAGCGGGGGCCTTGGAAACACCATATATTTT | TRBV6-5 | - | - | TRBJ1-3
CASSSRGWNTEAFF | TGTGCCAGCAGCTCCCGGGGGTGGAACACTGAAGCTTTCTTT | TRBV2 | - | - | TRBJ1-1
CSVGQGAILTEAFF | TGCAGCGTTGGGCAGGGGGCGATTCTGACTGAAGCTTTCTTT | TRBV29-1 | - | TRBD1 | TRBJ1-1
CASSFGQAYEQYF | TGCGCCAGCAGCTTTGGACAGGCCTACGAGCAGTACTTC | TRBV5-1 | - | TRBD1 | TRBJ2-7
CASSFGPGTGSPNQPQHF | TGTGCCAGCAGTTTTGGTCCCGGGACAGGGAGCCCCAATCAGCCCCAGCATTTT | TRBV27 | - | TRBD1 | TRBJ1-5
CASSFADRGLLGYTF | TGTGCCAGCAGCTTCGCAGACCGGGGTCTTTTGGGCTACACCTTC | TRBV11-2 | - | - | TRBJ1-2
CASSLASKGLYPYEQYF | TGTGCCAGCAGCTTAGCGTCGAAGGGGCTCTATCCCTACGAGCAGTACTTC | TRBV7-9 | once | - | TRBJ2-7
CASSLGTTTAVGYTF | TGTGCCAGCAGCTTAGGGACAACGACCGCCGTTGGCTACACCTTC | TRBV7-9 | - | - | TRBJ1-2
CASSGRTGELFF | TGTGCCAGCTCCGGTCGCACCGGGGAGCTGTTTTTT | TRBV27 | - | - | TRBJ2-2
CASSSGQGMGAKNIQYF | TGTGCCAGCAGCTCGGGACAGGGAATGGGAGCCAAAAACATTCAGTACTTC | TRBV7-6 | - | TRBD1 | TRBJ2-4